The rows below give T cell receptor beta chains drawn from one sample of a study of T cells in Graves' hyperthyroidism and ophthalmopathy. A single record per CDR3 protein comes from TCRdb applying MiXCR to the multiplex PCR reads. Of 700,000 to 950,000 distinct CDR3 sequences listed, about 35% were seen once; the top ten hold roughly 31%. The sample taken for sequencing was blood. The receptors were sampled from a woman in her thirties or forties with Graves' hyperthyroidism. Both conserved end residues are part of each CDR3. The order of the fields is D gene, clone size, J gene, V gene, CDR3 protein, CDR3 DNA. A D gene is named only where the DNA matches it firmly. Clone size, where shown, is once, few, many, or a class for clones that have expanded.

>-|many|TRBJ2-5|TRBV7-9
CASSKGEETQYF
TGTGCCAGCAGCAAAGGGGAAGAGACCCAGTACTTC
>-|many|TRBJ2-7|TRBV29-1
CSVVFGLTYEQYF
TGCAGCGTTGTCTTTGGACTCACCTACGAGCAGTACTTC
>TRBD1|-|TRBJ2-7|TRBV6-1
CASSAGTGIGYEQYF
TGTGCCAGCAGTGCCGGGACAGGGATAGGGTACGAGCAGTACTTC
>-|-|TRBJ1-2|TRBV20-1
CSANKRGGTPNYGYTF
TGCAGTGCTAACAAACGGGGCGGGACCCCTAACTATGGCTACACCTTC
>TRBD2|few|TRBJ2-5|TRBV7-2
CASRDSGGAGETQYF
TGTGCCAGCAGGGATAGCGGGGGGGCCGGAGAGACCCAGTACTTC
>TRBD2|-|TRBJ2-5|TRBV6-5
CASSYSLAGGTETQYF
TGTGCCAGCAGTTACTCCCTAGCGGGGGGAACAGAGACCCAGTACTTC
>-|-|TRBJ1-2|TRBV12-3/TRBV12-4
CASSLWTAYGYTF
TGTGCCAGCAGTTTGTGGACAGCCTATGGCTACACCTTC
>TRBD1|-|TRBJ2-5|TRBV20-1
CSASGQGVHQETQYF
TGCAGTGCTTCCGGACAGGGCGTCCACCAAGAGACCCAGTACTTC
>TRBD2|-|TRBJ2-2|TRBV20-1
CSAPTAGTSGRRTGELFF
TGCAGTGCCCCAACTGCTGGGACTAGCGGGAGACGGACCGGGGAGCTGTTTTTT
>-|many|TRBJ1-1|TRBV29-1
CSVEDVRGYSTEAFF
TGCAGCGTTGAAGATGTACGGGGGTATAGTACTGAAGCTTTCTTT
>-|many|TRBJ1-5|TRBV7-9
CASSLFLGSINQPQHF
TGTGCCAGCAGCTTATTCCTAGGGTCAATCAATCAGCCCCAGCATTTT
>TRBD2|many|TRBJ2-7|TRBV29-1
CSVEGLAGSSYEQYF
TGCAGCGTTGAAGGTCTAGCGGGCAGCTCCTACGAGCAGTACTTC
>-|many|TRBJ2-5|TRBV14
CASSHIGRVGQETQYF
TGTGCCAGCAGCCATATCGGGCGTGTCGGACAAGAGACCCAGTACTTC
>-|few|TRBJ1-6|TRBV20-1
CSASLREVLDNSPLHF
TGCAGTGCTAGCCTCAGGGAAGTTTTAGATAATTCACCCCTCCACTTT
>-|-|TRBJ2-7|TRBV10-3
CAISRWQGYEQYF
TGTGCCATCAGTAGGTGGCAGGGCTACGAGCAGTACTTC
>-|-|TRBJ1-1|TRBV29-1
CSAKDTGTKGATEAFF
TGCAGCGCTAAGGATACCGGGACAAAGGGAGCCACTGAAGCTTTCTTT
>-|-|TRBJ2-7|TRBV11-2
CASSPPWGSTYEQYF
TGTGCCAGCAGCCCGCCCTGGGGCTCGACCTACGAGCAGTACTTC
>-|many|TRBJ2-2|TRBV7-2
CASSLDEGELFF
TGTGCCAGCAGCTTGGACGAGGGGGAGCTGTTTTTT
>-|-|TRBJ2-5|TRBV4-1
CASSQGQGFGETQYF
TGCGCCAGCAGCCAAGGGCAGGGTTTTGGGGAGACCCAGTACTTC
>-|many|TRBJ1-2|TRBV7-2
CASSLGTEFYTF
TGTGCCAGCAGCTTGGGAACGGAATTCTACACCTTC
>-|-|TRBJ1-1|TRBV28
CASTLLDDPEAFF
TGTGCCAGCACCCTACTGGATGACCCTGAAGCTTTCTTT
>-|few|TRBJ2-7|TRBV28
CASTPGPNRYEQYF
TGTGCCAGCACTCCGGGACCCAACCGCTACGAGCAGTACTTC
>TRBD1|-|TRBJ1-5|TRBV10-3
CATGGQGFSNQPQHF
TGTGCCACCGGTGGACAGGGCTTCTCCAATCAGCCCCAGCATTTT
>TRBD1|few|TRBJ2-7|TRBV6-5
CASSYLGTGKYEQYF
TGTGCCAGCAGTTACTTAGGGACAGGGAAGTACGAGCAGTACTTC
>-|-|TRBJ1-2|TRBV5-1
CASSVAGSGDGYTF
TGCGCCAGCAGCGTAGCAGGGAGTGGTGATGGCTACACCTTC
>-|-|TRBJ1-2|TRBV2
CASSLTHNYGYTF
TGTGCCAGCAGTTTAACCCACAACTATGGCTACACCTTC
>TRBD1|-|TRBJ2-5|TRBV7-2
CASSRGDRQETQYF
TGCGCCAGCAGCCGAGGGGACAGACAAGAGACCCAGTACTTC
>-|few|TRBJ2-5|TRBV28
CASSGRGMGLTQYF
TGTGCCAGCAGCGGTCGGGGCATGGGTTTGACCCAGTACTTC
>-|-|TRBJ2-2|TRBV20-1
CSARSRTAGPGELFF
TGCAGTGCTAGATCAAGGACAGCGGGGCCCGGGGAGCTGTTTTTT
>-|many|TRBJ2-5|TRBV19
CASSMGNSGCRETQYF
TGTGCCAGTAGTATGGGTAATAGCGGTTGTCGTGAGACCCAGTACTTC
>-|few|TRBJ2-2|TRBV6-5
CASSYSSWGADTGELFF
TGTGCCAGCAGTTATTCTTCGTGGGGCGCGGACACCGGGGAGCTGTTTTTT
>-|many|TRBJ1-6|TRBV7-9
CASSPSTGTSLHF
TGTGCCAGCAGCCCGTCGACGGGGACCTCTCTCCACTTT
>-|many|TRBJ2-7|TRBV7-9
CASSRRTETYEQYF
TGTGCCAGCAGCCGACGGACGGAAACCTACGAGCAGTACTTC
>-|-|TRBJ1-3|TRBV6-5
CASSPEQGRNTIYF
TGTGCCAGCAGTCCAGAACAGGGTAGAAACACCATATATTTT
>-|-|TRBJ1-6|TRBV5-4
CASSFLRDTDSPLHF
TGTGCCAGCAGCTTCCTCCGGGACACCGACTCACCCCTCCACTTT
>-|-|TRBJ1-5|TRBV7-2
CASSLVRGGGQPQHF
TGTGCCAGCAGCTTAGTTCGCGGGGGCGGTCAGCCCCAGCATTTT
>-|many|TRBJ1-6|TRBV4-1
CASSQEPGNSPLHF
TGCGCCAGCAGCCAAGAACCAGGGAATTCACCCCTCCACTTT
>-|many|TRBJ1-6|TRBV14
CASSQAVNSPLHF
TGTGCCAGCAGCCAAGCGGTTAATTCACCCCTCCACTTT
>-|few|TRBJ2-7|TRBV7-9
CASSPRSGASYEQYF
TGTGCCAGCTCACCGAGGTCAGGCGCCTCCTACGAGCAGTACTTC
>TRBD1|-|TRBJ2-6|TRBV2
CASSQAGTGISGANVLTF
TGTGCCAGCAGCCAAGCCGGGACAGGGATTTCTGGGGCCAACGTCCTGACTTTC
>-|many|TRBJ2-7|TRBV27
CASSSPGLETYEQYF
TGTGCCAGCAGTTCACCGGGACTGGAGACCTACGAGCAGTACTTC
>-|few|TRBJ1-5|TRBV24-1
CATSESTGYQPQHF
TGTGCCACCAGTGAGTCAACAGGGTACCAGCCCCAGCATTTT
>-|once|TRBJ2-5|TRBV6-2/TRBV6-3
CASSRDSPRAETQYF
TGTGCCAGCAGCAGAGACAGCCCCCGAGCGGAGACCCAGTACTTC
>TRBD1|-|TRBJ1-1|TRBV5-1
CASSQDGTGNFAEAFF
TGCGCCAGCAGCCAGGACGGGACAGGGAATTTCGCTGAAGCTTTCTTT
>TRBD2|-|TRBJ2-7|TRBV2
CASSYGTSGSSGWYEQYF
TGTGCCAGCAGTTATGGGACTAGCGGGAGCTCTGGATGGTACGAGCAGTACTTC
>TRBD1|-|TRBJ2-7|TRBV6-5
CASSYSSPGQSYEQYF
TGTGCCAGCAGTTACTCCTCCCCGGGACAGAGTTACGAGCAGTACTTC
>TRBD1|many|TRBJ2-5|TRBV12-3/TRBV12-4
CASSYGQGETQYF
TGTGCCAGCAGCTACGGACAGGGCGAGACCCAGTACTTC
>-|-|TRBJ2-7|TRBV27
CASSLLGGTFVQYF
TGTGCCAGCAGTTTATTAGGGGGAACATTCGTACAGTACTTC
>TRBD2|many|TRBJ2-7|TRBV7-6
CASSARRSQRDVYEQYF
TGTGCCAGCAGCGCAAGGCGTAGTCAGCGGGATGTTTACGAGCAGTACTTC
>-|-|TRBJ1-2|TRBV6-5
CASSRRQNYGYTF
TGTGCCAGCAGTCGCAGACAAAACTATGGCTACACCTTC
>TRBD1|-|TRBJ1-4|TRBV3-1
CASGTGGEKLFF
TGTGCCAGCGGGACAGGGGGTGAAAAACTGTTTTTT